This T cell receptor (beta chain) was sequenced for a study of T cells after somatic rescue of genetic block. CDR1 SGHAT and CDR2 FQNNGV come from the germline V gene. J was trimmed by 8 bases and V by 3 bases; bases with no gene match: 8. CDR3 length equals 16 residues. Assay: immunoSEQ multiplex PCR; the TCRdb copy retains only in-frame clones and omits some. The data hold about 68,000 clones, with approximately 90% observed a single time. The chain couples TRBV11-2 to TRBJ2-1, with 12 nucleotides matching TRBD2. This TCR derives from a middle-aged man. Sequenced input: peripheral blood mononuclear cells (PBMCs). The CDR3 loop is CASSFTASGGAHEQFF. In DNA, the CDR3 is TGTGCCAGCAGCTTTACCGCTAGCGGGGGGGCCCATGAGCAGTTCTTC. Variable domain in full (rest from reference TRBV11-2 and TRBJ2-1): EAGVAQSPRYKIIEKRQSVAFWCNPISGHATLYWYQQILGQGPKLLIQFQNNGVVDDSQLPKDRFSAERLKGVDSTLKIQPAKLEDSAVYLCASSFTASGGAHEQFFGPGTRLTVL.